Listed here is a single TCR beta chain. Its matching antigen is unknown. The TCR libraries each used total RNA (roughly 4,000 ng per library). TCRdb re-called the 5' RACE reads and catalogs CDR3 proteins one per entry, DNA excluded. Its table records hundreds of thousands of distinct CDR3 sequences. The sample originates from a study of monozygotic twins with inflammatory bowel disease. Overall study findings and caveats: Clonotypes shared with others were fewer in IBD patients than in healthy twins, especially with disease activity. There was no way to distinguish the different T cell subtypes.

The germline V gene encodes CDR1 MRHNA and CDR2 SNTAGT. The length of the CDR3 is 13 residues. V gene TRBV6-4 combines with J gene TRBJ1-1; the TRBD1 assignment by TCRdb is unverifiable without DNA. Material for sequencing was blood. This receptor was obtained from a human donor with ulcerative colitis or Crohn's disease, or a healthy co-twin of an affected twin (not recorded which). CDR3 loop: CASRRQENTEAFF.